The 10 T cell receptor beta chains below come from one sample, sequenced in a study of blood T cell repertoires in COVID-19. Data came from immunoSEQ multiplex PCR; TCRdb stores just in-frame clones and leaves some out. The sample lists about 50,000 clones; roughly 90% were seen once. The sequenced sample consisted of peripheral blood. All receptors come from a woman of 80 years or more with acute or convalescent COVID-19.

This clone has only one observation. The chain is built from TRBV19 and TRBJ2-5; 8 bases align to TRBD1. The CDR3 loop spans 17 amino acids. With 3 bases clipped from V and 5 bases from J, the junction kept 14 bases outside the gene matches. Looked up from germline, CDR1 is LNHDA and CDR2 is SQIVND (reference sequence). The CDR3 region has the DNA TGTGCCAGTAGTATGGCCCCCGGACAGGGAGTGCGGGAGACCCAGTACTTC. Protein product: CASSMAPGQGVRETQYF. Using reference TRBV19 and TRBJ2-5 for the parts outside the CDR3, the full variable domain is DGGITQSPKYLFRKEGQNVTLSCEQNLNHDAMYWYRQDPGQGLRLIYYSQIVNDFQKGDIAEGYSVSREKKESFPLTVTSAQKNPTAFYLCASSMAPGQGVRETQYFGPGTRLLVL.

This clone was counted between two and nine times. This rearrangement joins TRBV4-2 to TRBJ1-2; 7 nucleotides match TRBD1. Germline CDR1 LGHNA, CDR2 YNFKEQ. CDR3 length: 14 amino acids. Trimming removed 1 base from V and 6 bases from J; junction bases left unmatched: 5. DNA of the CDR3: TGTGCCAGCAGCCAAGCCAGTACAGGGGATGGCTACACCTTC. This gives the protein CASSQASTGDGYTF.

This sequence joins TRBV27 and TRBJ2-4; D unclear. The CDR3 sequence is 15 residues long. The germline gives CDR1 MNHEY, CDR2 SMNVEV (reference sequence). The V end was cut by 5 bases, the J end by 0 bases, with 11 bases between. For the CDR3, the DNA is TGTGCCAGCAGTCCAGACATTCTAGCCAAAAACATTCAGTACTTC. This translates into CASSPDILAKNIQYF.

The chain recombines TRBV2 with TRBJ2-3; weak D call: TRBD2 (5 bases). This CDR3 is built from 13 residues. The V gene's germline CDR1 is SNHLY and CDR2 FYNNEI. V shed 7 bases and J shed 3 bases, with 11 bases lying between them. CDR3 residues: CASMVDYTDTQYF. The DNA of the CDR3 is TGTGCCAGCATGGTCGACTATACAGATACGCAGTATTTT.

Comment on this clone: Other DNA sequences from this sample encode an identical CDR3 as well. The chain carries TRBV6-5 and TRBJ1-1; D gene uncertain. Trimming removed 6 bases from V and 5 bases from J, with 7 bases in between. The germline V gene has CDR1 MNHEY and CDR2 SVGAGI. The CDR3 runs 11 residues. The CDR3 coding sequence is TGTGCCAGCAGCCGGGGTACTGAAGCTTTCTTT. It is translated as CASSRGTEAFF.

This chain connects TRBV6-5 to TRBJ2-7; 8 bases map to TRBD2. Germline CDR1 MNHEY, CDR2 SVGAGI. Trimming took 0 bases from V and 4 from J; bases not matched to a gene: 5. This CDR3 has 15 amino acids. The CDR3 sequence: CASSYSAGGLYEQYF. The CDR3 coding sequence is TGTGCCAGCAGTTACTCGGCGGGGGGACTTTACGAGCAGTACTTC.

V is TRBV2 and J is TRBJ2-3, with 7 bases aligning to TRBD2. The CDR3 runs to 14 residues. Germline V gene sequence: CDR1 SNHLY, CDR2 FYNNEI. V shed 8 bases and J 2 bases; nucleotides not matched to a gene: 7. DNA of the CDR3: TGTGCCAGCCTACGGGAGGAGCTCACAGATACGCAGTATTTT. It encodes CASLREELTDTQYF.

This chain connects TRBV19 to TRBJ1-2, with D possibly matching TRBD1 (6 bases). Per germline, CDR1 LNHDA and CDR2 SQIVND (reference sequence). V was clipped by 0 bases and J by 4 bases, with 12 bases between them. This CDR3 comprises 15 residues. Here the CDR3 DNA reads TGTGCCAGTAGTATAGATTCAGACAGGCCCTATGGCTACACCTTC. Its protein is CASSIDSDRPYGYTF.

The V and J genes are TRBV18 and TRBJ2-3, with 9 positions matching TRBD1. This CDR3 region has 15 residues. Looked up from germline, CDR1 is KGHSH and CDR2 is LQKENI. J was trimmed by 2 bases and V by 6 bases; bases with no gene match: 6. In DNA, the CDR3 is TGTGCCAGCTCGCGGTACAGGGGGCCCACAGATACGCAGTATTTT. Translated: CASSRYRGPTDTQYF.

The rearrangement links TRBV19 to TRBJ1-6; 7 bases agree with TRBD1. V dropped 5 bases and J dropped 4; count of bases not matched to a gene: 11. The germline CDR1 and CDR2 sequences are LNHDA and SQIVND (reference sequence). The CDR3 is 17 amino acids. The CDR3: CASSDQQGILYNSPLHF. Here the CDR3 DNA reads TGTGCCAGTAGTGATCAACAGGGGATATTATATAATTCACCCCTCCACTTT.